The next 27 T cell receptor beta chains were all read from a single sample in a study of OX40 agonist ivuxolimab in advanced cancers. The assay was immunoSEQ multiplex PCR, and TCRdb's table has in-frame clones only and misses some. The repertoire holds roughly 70,000 clones, around 82% seen once, with approximately 2.1% in the top ten. The sample in question was CD4+ or CD8+ T cells sorted from blood, obtained in a trial of the OX40 agonist ivuxolimab. Source of these receptors: an adult with an advanced solid tumor such as melanoma, head and neck, liver or kidney cancer.

The J gene is TRBJ2-3, the V gene TRBV7-8; 8 nucleotides match TRBD2. This CDR3 region has 15 residues. J gave up 4 bases and V 4 bases, and 7 bases lay outside the gene matches. Germline loops: CDR1 SGHVS, CDR2 FQNEAQ. The CDR3 region is CASSYGLARPDTQYF. CDR3 nucleotides: TGTGCCAGCAGCTACGGACTAGCCCGTCCAGATACGCAGTATTTT.

The chain has TRBV7-2 and TRBJ2-3; D is undetermined. Trimming cost V 5 bases and J 10 bases, with 10 bases left between them. CDR1 is SGHTA, CDR2 FQGNSA, per germline. The CDR3 covers 11 residues. Here the CDR3 DNA reads TGTGCCAGCAGCCACGGAGACCCGCAGTATTTT. Translating gives CASSHGDPQYF.

In its sample, this clone was seen a few times. The rearrangement uses TRBV27 and TRBJ2-3; TRBD2 matches at 8 bases. From germline, CDR1 is MNHEY and CDR2 SMNVEV (reference sequence). The CDR3 totals 16 residues. Trimming took 5 bases from V and 0 from J; bases not matched to a gene: 7. The CDR3 DNA reads as TGTGCCAGCAGTGCCTGGACTAGCTTTAGCACAGATACGCAGTATTTT. This translates into CASSAWTSFSTDTQYF.

This chain uses TRBV28 with TRBJ1-2; TRBD1 aligns across 9 bases. With V trimmed by 6 bases and J by 4 bases, 9 bases remained unmatched. CDR1 is MDHEN and CDR2 is SYDVKM in the germline V gene. The CDR3 runs 15 residues. DNA of the CDR3: TGTGCCAGCAGCAGAGCGACAGGGGGGGCCTATGGCTACACCTTC. This gives the protein CASSRATGGAYGYTF.

This clone appeared many times. This sequence joins TRBV14 and TRBJ1-1; D is uncertain. CDR1 and CDR2 from the germline V gene are SGHDN and FVKESK. Trimming pared 5 bases from V and 4 bases from J, leaving 11 bases between. The CDR3 totals 13 residues. The CDR3 here is CASSTRGFTEAFF. Written as DNA, the CDR3 is TGTGCCAGCAGCACGAGAGGATTCACTGAAGCTTTCTTT.

This chain connects TRBV28 to TRBJ2-7, with D perhaps matching TRBD1 (6 bases). CDR1 and CDR2 (germline): MDHEN, SYDVKM. Trimming removed 4 bases from V and 0 bases from J, with 16 bases in between. The length of the CDR3 is 16 residues. The CDR3 region has the DNA TGTGCCAGCAGTTCACCGCGTGGACAGAGCTCCTACGAGCAGTACTTC. Residues: CASSSPRGQSSYEQYF.

The chain joins TRBV19 to TRBJ1-1; possibly TRBD1 for D (6 bases). Germline assignment: CDR1 LNHDA and CDR2 SQIVND (reference sequence). Trimming pared 3 bases from V and 3 bases from J, leaving 11 bases between. The CDR3 has 14 amino acids. CDR3 loop: CASSIGGLHTEAFF. CDR3 nucleotides: TGTGCCAGTAGTATCGGGGGGCTTCACACTGAAGCTTTCTTT.

This clone was recorded only once. The CDR3 region has the DNA TGTGCCAGCAGTAGAACAGGGATTGCCGGGGAGCTGTTTTTT. It specifies CASSRTGIAGELFF. The rearrangement links TRBV6-1 to TRBJ2-2, with a weak D call TRBD1 (6 bases). The length of the CDR3 is 14 residues. Germline V gene sequence: CDR1 MNHNS, CDR2 SASEGT. The V end lost 5 bases, the J end lost 6 bases, and 13 bases lay between the germline ends.

The CDR3 loop reads CASSPGQGGQETQYF. The CDR3 DNA reads as TGTGCCAGCAGCCCGGGACAGGGCGGTCAAGAGACCCAGTACTTC. V is TRBV7-7 and J is TRBJ2-5; 9 nucleotides align to TRBD1. The V gene end was trimmed by 5 bases and the J gene end by 2 bases; junction bases not matched to a gene: 6. CDR1 is SSHAT, CDR2 FNYEAQ, per germline (reference sequence). This CDR3 has 15 amino acids.

The chain combines TRBV18 with TRBJ1-6; a possible D gene is TRBD1 (6 bases). V was clipped by 1 base and J by 7 bases, with 11 bases between them. The germline CDR1 and CDR2 sequences are KGHSH and LQKENI. This CDR3 is 15 amino acids long. CDR3 coding DNA: TGTGCCAGCTCACCACGGCACAGGGAAAATTCACCCCTCCACTTT. Amino acid sequence: CASSPRHRENSPLHF.

The gene calls are TRBV18 and TRBJ1-5; 7 bases are shared with TRBD1. The V gene's germline CDR1 is KGHSH and CDR2 LQKENI. The CDR3 loop spans 13 amino acids. The J segment lost 5 bases and the V segment lost 3 bases, leaving 1 base of the junction unmatched. The CDR3 sequence: CASSPDRDQPQHF. The CDR3, as DNA: TGTGCCAGCTCACCCGACAGGGATCAGCCCCAGCATTTT.

This clone was counted a single time. The V gene is TRBV28, the J gene TRBJ1-4, with TRBD1 matching over 9 bases. Germline CDR1 reads MDHEN; CDR2 reads SYDVKM. With 11 bases clipped from V and 3 bases from J, the junction kept 4 bases outside the gene matches. The CDR3 covers 13 residues. CDR3 sequence reads: CAAGTGPNEKLFF. DNA for the CDR3: TGTGCCGCCGGGACAGGGCCTAATGAAAAACTGTTTTTT.

The chain joins TRBV30 to TRBJ1-2; the match to TRBD1 covers 8 bases. The J segment lost 4 bases and the V segment lost 2 bases, leaving 9 bases of the junction unmatched. CDR3 length: 15 amino acids. From germline, CDR1 is GTSNPN and CDR2 SVGIG (reference sequence). CDR3 in DNA: TGTGCCTGGAGTCTACAGGGGGTGGGCACCTATGGCTACACCTTC. Residues: CAWSLQGVGTYGYTF.

The chain is built from TRBV28 and TRBJ2-1, with no clear D. This CDR3 is built from 10 residues. Germline V gene sequence: CDR1 MDHEN, CDR2 SYDVKM. V was clipped by 4 bases and J by 14 bases, with 9 bases between them. CDR3 sequence reads: CASSSSAKFF. CDR3 coding DNA: TGTGCCAGCAGTTCTAGTGCAAAGTTCTTC.

The CDR3 loop reads CASSVSSGSDTQYF. CDR3 nucleotides: TGTGCCAGCAGTGTCAGTAGCGGGAGCGATACGCAGTATTTT. The chain carries TRBV6-4 and TRBJ2-3, with 9 bases that match TRBD2. The CDR3 has 14 amino acids. The V gene end was trimmed by 4 bases and the J gene end by 6 bases; junction bases not matched to a gene: 5. Germline V gives CDR1 MRHNA, CDR2 SNTAGT.

In DNA, the CDR3 is TGTGCCAGCAGTCCACAGGGGGCGAGGGGGGCCAACGTCCTGACTTTC. It encodes CASSPQGARGANVLTF. The chain recombines TRBV28 with TRBJ2-6; 9 bases are shared with TRBD1. This CDR3 is 16 amino acids long. V lost 5 bases, J lost 4 bases, and 6 bases stayed unmatched. CDR1 and CDR2 (germline): MDHEN, SYDVKM.

The genes are TRBV7-2 and TRBJ1-2, with TRBD1 as a possible D gene (5 bases). CDR1 and CDR2 (germline): SGHTA, FQGNSA. Trimming removed 1 base at V and 4 bases at J, with 13 bases between. The CDR3 is made up of 15 amino acids. The CDR3 DNA reads TGTGCCAGCAGCTTAGAGGTTGGCAGGGCCTATGGCTACACCTTC. Translation gives CASSLEVGRAYGYTF.

This chain links TRBV9 with TRBJ2-5; weak D call: TRBD2 (5 bases). CDR3 size: 16 residues. V was trimmed by 5 bases and J by 5 bases, leaving 22 bases between them. Germline V gives CDR1 SGDLS, CDR2 YYNGEE. Written as DNA, the CDR3 is TGTGCCAGCAGTCGTATATCGGGGAACGGGGATGAGACCCAGTACTTC. Amino acid sequence: CASSRISGNGDETQYF. The whole variable domain, remainder taken from reference TRBV9 and TRBJ2-5, is DSGVTQTPKHLITATGQRVTLRCSPRSGDLSVYWYQQSLDQGLQFLIQYYNGEERAKGNILERFSAQQFPDLHSELNLSSLELGDSALYFCASSRISGNGDETQYFGPGTRLLVL.

The chain joins TRBV5-1 to TRBJ1-1, with D unresolved. With 4 bases removed from V and 5 bases from J, the gap between germline ends came to 12 bases. Germline loops: CDR1 SGHRS, CDR2 YFSETQ. The CDR3 totals 13 residues. Here the CDR3 reads CASSRDTGTEAFF. CDR3 nucleotides: TGCGCCAGCAGCCGTGACACGGGGACTGAAGCTTTCTTT.

This chain uses TRBV11-2 with TRBJ1-1; 12 bases agree with TRBD1. J lost 4 bases, V lost 5 bases, and 11 bases had no gene match. Per germline, CDR1 SGHAT and CDR2 FQNNGV. This CDR3 contains 17 residues. The CDR3 reads CASSRRRGTGGPTEAFF. CDR3 sequence (DNA): TGTGCCAGCAGCCGTCGTCGGGGGACAGGGGGCCCCACTGAAGCTTTCTTT.

The rearrangement joins TRBV7-7 to TRBJ2-1; the match to TRBD1 covers 8 bases. The CDR3 covers 14 residues. Germline V lookup: CDR1 SSHAT, CDR2 FNYEAQ (reference sequence). V trimming: 1 base; J trimming: 5 bases; junction bases outside the gene matches: 1. DNA for the CDR3: TGTGCCAGCAGCTTAGGGACAGGGAACAATGAGCAGTTCTTC. It is translated as CASSLGTGNNEQFF.

V gene TRBV5-1 combines with J gene TRBJ1-1; D is uncertain. The CDR3 is 13 residues long. Trimming removed 4 bases at V and 3 bases at J, with 10 bases between. Germline CDR1 is SGHRS and CDR2 is YFSETQ. CDR3 residues: CASSTEGYTEAFF. The CDR3 DNA reads TGCGCCAGCAGCACTGAAGGGTACACTGAAGCTTTCTTT.

The rearrangement joins TRBV27 to TRBJ2-5; 11 positions match TRBD1. Per the germline V gene, CDR1 is MNHEY and CDR2 is SMNVEV (reference sequence). Unmatched junction bases numbered 8, after V lost 6 bases and J lost 5 bases. The CDR3 is 15 amino acids. The CDR3 DNA is TGTGCCAGCAGGTGGACAGGGGGCTTCAGGGAGACCCAGTACTTC. Translated, it gives CASRWTGGFRETQYF.

V usage is TRBV5-8 and J usage is TRBJ2-1, with 7 bases identical to TRBD1. Per the germline V gene, CDR1 is SGHTS and CDR2 is YDEGEE. V trimming: 0 bases; J trimming: 4 bases; junction bases outside the gene matches: 7. This CDR3 is built from 16 residues. The CDR3 loop is CASSLGGVTGYNEQFF. Here the CDR3 DNA reads TGTGCCAGCAGCTTGGGGGGCGTGACAGGGTACAATGAGCAGTTCTTC.

J is TRBJ1-1 and V is TRBV7-7, with D unresolved. Per germline, CDR1 SSHAT and CDR2 FNYEAQ (reference sequence). This CDR3 spans 13 amino acids. The ends were cut back, 5 bases at V and 0 bases at J, with 7 bases in the middle. CDR3 nucleotides: TGTGCCAGCAGCCCAGCACTGAACACTGAAGCTTTCTTT. This encodes CASSPALNTEAFF.

In its sample, this clone was seen once. V and J are TRBV9 and TRBJ2-1; the D call may be TRBD1 or TRBD2 (5 bases each). The germline gives CDR1 SGDLS, CDR2 YYNGEE. The V gene lost 0 bases and the J gene lost 3 bases, with 10 bases spanning the gap. The CDR3 has 15 amino acids. DNA for the CDR3: TGTGCCAGCAGCGTAGGGGGACGCCTCTACAATGAGCAGTTCTTC. Protein product: CASSVGGRLYNEQFF.

The sample holds one count of this clone. V usage is TRBV2 and J usage is TRBJ1-4; D unresolved. Per the germline V gene, CDR1 is SNHLY and CDR2 is FYNNEI. The V end lost 2 bases, the J end lost 7 bases, and 11 bases lay between the germline ends. The CDR3 totals 14 residues. CDR3 coding DNA: TGTGCCAGCAGTGAATTTACTTCCGGTGAAAAACTGTTTTTT. The encoded protein is CASSEFTSGEKLFF.